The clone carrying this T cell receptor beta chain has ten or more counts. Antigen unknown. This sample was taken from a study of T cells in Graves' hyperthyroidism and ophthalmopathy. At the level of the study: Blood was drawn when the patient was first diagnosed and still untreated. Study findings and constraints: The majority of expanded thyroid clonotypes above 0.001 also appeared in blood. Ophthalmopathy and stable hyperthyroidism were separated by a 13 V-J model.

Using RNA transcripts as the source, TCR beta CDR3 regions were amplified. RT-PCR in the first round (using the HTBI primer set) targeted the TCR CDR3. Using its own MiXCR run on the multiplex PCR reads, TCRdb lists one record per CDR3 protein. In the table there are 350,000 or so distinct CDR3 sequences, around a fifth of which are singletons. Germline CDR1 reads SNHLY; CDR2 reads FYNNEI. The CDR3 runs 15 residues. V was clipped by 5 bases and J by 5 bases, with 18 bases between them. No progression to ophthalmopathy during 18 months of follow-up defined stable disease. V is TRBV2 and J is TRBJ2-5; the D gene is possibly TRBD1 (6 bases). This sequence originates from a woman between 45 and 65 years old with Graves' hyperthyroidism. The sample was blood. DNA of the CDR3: TGTGCCAGCAGTCCGGACAGCTCCAGGGCGGAGACCCAGTACTTC. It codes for CASSPDSSRAETQYF.